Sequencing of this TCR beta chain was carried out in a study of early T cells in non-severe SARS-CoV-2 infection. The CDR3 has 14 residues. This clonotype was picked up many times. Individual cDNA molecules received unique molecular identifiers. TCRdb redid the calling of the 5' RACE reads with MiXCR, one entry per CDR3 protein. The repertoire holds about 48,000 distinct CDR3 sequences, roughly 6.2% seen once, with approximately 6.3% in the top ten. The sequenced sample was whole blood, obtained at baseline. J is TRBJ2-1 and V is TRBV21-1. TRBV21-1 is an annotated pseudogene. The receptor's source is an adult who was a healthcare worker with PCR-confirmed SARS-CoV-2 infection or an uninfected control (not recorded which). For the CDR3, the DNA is TGTGCCAGCTTCCAAACACTTTACTACAATGAGCAGTTCTTC. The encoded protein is CASFQTLYYNEQFF.